This T cell receptor beta chain derives from a study of blood T cell repertoires in COVID-19. Profiling relied on immunoSEQ multiplex PCR, and the TCRdb table lists in-frame clones only, not all of them. The sample records under 250,000 clones, around 82% being singletons. Deletions cut 2 bases from V and 2 bases from J, with 10 bases between. CDR1 and CDR2 (germline): LNHDA, SQIVND (reference sequence). The CDR3 totals 15 residues. The sequenced sample consisted of peripheral blood. This chain connects TRBV19 to TRBJ2-1, with D perhaps matching TRBD2 (6 bases). The clonotype was recovered from a woman in her 30s who had recovered from COVID-19. DNA of the CDR3: TGTGCCAGTAGTATATGGGGGGAGGCCTACAATGAGCAGTTCTTC. Protein product: CASSIWGEAYNEQFF. The complete variable domain, with remaining parts taken from reference TRBV19 and TRBJ2-1, reads DGGITQSPKYLFRKEGQNVTLSCEQNLNHDAMYWYRQDPGQGLRLIYYSQIVNDFQKGDIAEGYSVSREKKESFPLTVTSAQKNPTAFYLCASSIWGEAYNEQFFGPGTRLTVL.